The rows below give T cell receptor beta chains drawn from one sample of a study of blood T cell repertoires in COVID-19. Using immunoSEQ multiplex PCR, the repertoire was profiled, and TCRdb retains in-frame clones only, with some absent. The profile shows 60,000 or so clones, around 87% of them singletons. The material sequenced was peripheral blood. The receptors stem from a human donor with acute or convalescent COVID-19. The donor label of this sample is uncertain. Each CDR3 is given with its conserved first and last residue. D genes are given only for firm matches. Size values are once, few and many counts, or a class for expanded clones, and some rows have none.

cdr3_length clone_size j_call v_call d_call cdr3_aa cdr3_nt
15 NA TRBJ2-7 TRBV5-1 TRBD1 CASSLGQGLFYEQYF TGCGCCAGCAGCCTAGGACAGGGCCTCTTCTACGAGCAGTACTTC
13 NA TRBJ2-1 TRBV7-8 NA CASSLARPNEQFF TGTGCCAGCAGCTTAGCGCGGCCTAATGAGCAGTTCTTC
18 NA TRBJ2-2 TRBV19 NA CASTANGGLAENTGELFF TGTGCCAGTACCGCCAACGGGGGGCTAGCGGAAAACACCGGGGAGCTGTTTTTT
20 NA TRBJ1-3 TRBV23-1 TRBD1 CASSQPGTVSDNNTGNTIYF TGCGCCAGCAGTCAGCCCGGGACAGTCTCGGATAACAACACTGGAAACACCATATATTTT
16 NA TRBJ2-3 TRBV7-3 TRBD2 CASSLGLARGTDTQYF TGTGCCAGCAGCTTAGGACTAGCTCGAGGCACAGATACGCAGTATTTT
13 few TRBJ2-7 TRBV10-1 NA CASSDNGHYEQYF TGCGCCAGCAGTGATAACGGACATTACGAGCAGTACTTC
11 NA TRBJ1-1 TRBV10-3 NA CAVRGNTEAFF TGTGCCGTACGAGGGAACACTGAAGCTTTCTTT
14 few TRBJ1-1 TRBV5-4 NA CASSLGTSNTEAFF TGTGCCAGCAGCTTGGGGACATCGAACACTGAAGCTTTCTTT
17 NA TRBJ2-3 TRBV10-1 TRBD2 CASSEGVTSGRADTQYF TGCGCCAGCAGTGAGGGGGTGACTAGCGGGAGAGCAGATACGCAGTATTTT
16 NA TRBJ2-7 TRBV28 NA CASSLWSGYREYEQYF TGTGCCAGCAGTTTATGGAGCGGGTACCGGGAATACGAGCAGTACTTC
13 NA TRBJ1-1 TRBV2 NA CASSDLTMTEAFF TGTGCCAGCAGTGATCTGACAATGACTGAAGCTTTCTTT
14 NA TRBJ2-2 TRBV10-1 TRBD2 CASGSGRHTGELFF TGCGCCAGCGGTAGCGGGAGGCACACCGGGGAGCTGTTTTTT
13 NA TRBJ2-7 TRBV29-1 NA CSVATGPRREQYF TGCAGCGTTGCAACAGGCCCCCGTCGGGAGCAGTACTTC
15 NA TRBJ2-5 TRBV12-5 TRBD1 CASGLTTGVRETQYF TGTGCTAGTGGTTTGACAACAGGGGTCCGAGAGACCCAGTACTTC
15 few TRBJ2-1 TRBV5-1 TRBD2 CASSLRTSGSNEQFF TGCGCCAGCAGCCTTAGGACTAGCGGCAGCAATGAGCAGTTCTTC
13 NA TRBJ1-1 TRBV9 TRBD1 CARPGGKNTEAFF TGTGCCCGCCCAGGGGGCAAGAACACTGAAGCTTTCTTT
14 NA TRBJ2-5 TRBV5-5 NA CASSPVGAGETQYF TGTGCCAGCAGCCCCGTCGGGGCGGGGGAGACCCAGTACTTC
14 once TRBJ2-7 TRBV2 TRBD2 CASGNAGVTYEQYF TGTGCCAGCGGCAATGCGGGAGTTACCTACGAGCAGTACTTC
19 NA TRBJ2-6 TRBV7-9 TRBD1 CASSGSGTGGLSGANVLTF TGTGCCAGCAGCGGCTCCGGGACAGGGGGTCTCTCTGGGGCCAACGTCCTGACTTTC
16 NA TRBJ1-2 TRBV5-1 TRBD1 CASSPGQSQRNYGYTF TGCGCCAGCAGCCCGGGACAGAGCCAAAGAAACTATGGCTACACCTTC
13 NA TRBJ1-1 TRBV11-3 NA CASSKGVNTEAFF TGTGCCAGCAGCAAGGGGGTGAACACTGAAGCTTTCTTT
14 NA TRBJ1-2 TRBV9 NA CASRSAGSFYGYTF TGTGCCAGCAGAAGCGCGGGAAGCTTCTATGGCTACACCTTC
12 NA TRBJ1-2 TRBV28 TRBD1 CASDRANYGYTF TGTGCCAGCGACAGGGCGAACTATGGCTACACCTTC
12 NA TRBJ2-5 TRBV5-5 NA CASTREWETQYF TGTGCCAGCACAAGGGAGTGGGAGACCCAGTACTTC
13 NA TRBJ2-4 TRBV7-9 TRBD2 CASSLSGVPPQYF TGTGCCAGCAGCTTAAGCGGGGTTCCTCCTCAGTACTTC
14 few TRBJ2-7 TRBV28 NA CASSTPGKIYEQYF TGTGCCAGCAGTACTCCGGGAAAGATCTACGAGCAGTACTTC
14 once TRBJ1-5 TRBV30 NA CAWSVSRGNQPQHF TGTGCCTGGAGTGTAAGTCGGGGCAATCAGCCCCAGCATTTT
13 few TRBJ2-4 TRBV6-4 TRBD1 CASGNRGENIQYF TGTGCCAGCGGGAACAGGGGGGAAAACATTCAGTACTTC
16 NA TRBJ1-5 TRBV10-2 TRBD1 CASSERTGVFNQPQHF TGCGCCAGCAGTGAGAGGACAGGGGTTTTTAATCAGCCCCAGCATTTT
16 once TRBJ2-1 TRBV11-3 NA CASSLYGGKSYNEQFF TGTGCCAGCAGCTTGTATGGCGGGAAGTCCTACAATGAGCAGTTCTTC
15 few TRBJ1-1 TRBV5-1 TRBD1 CASSWGDRGQTEAFF TGCGCCAGCAGTTGGGGGGACAGGGGACAAACTGAAGCTTTCTTT
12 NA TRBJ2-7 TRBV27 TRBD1 CASRQGDNEQYF TGTGCCAGCCGTCAGGGGGATAACGAGCAGTACTTC
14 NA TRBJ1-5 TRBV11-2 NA CASSPGQINQPQHF TGTGCCAGCAGCCCCGGACAGATCAATCAGCCCCAGCATTTT
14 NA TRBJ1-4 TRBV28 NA CASRQENLPQKLFF TGTGCCAGCAGACAGGAGAACCTTCCCCAAAAACTGTTTTTT
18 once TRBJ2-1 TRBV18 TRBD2 CASSPPPRGGRFYNEQFF TGTGCCAGCTCACCACCGCCGCGGGGGGGCCGTTTCTACAATGAGCAGTTCTTC
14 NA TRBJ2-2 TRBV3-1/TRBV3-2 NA CASSPRANTGELFF TGTGCCAGCAGCCCCCGGGCGAACACCGGGGAGCTGTTTTTT
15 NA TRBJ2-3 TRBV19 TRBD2 CASSIGTSGTDTQYF TGTGCCAGTAGTATAGGGACTAGCGGCACAGATACGCAGTATTTT
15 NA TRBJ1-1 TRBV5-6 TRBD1 CASSLWTGILTEAFF TGTGCCAGCAGCTTGTGGACAGGGATTTTAACTGAAGCTTTCTTT
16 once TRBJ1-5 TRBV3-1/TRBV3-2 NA CASSQDPQISNQPQHF TGTGCCAGCAGCCAAGATCCGCAGATTAGCAATCAGCCCCAGCATTTT
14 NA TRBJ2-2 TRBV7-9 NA CASRFVVLTGELFF TGTGCCAGCAGATTTGTCGTCCTCACCGGGGAGCTGTTTTTT
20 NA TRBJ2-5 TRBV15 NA CATSRDKGYGTSVAGETQYF TGTGCCACCAGCAGAGATAAGGGGTATGGCACTTCAGTCGCCGGAGAGACCCAGTACTTC
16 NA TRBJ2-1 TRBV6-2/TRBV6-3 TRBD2 CASSRGTSGGANEQFF TGTGCCAGCAGTCGTGGGACTAGCGGGGGGGCCAATGAGCAGTTCTTC
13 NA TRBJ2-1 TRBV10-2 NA CASSVQAYNEQFF TGCGCCAGCAGTGTACAGGCCTACAATGAGCAGTTCTTC
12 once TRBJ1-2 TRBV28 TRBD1 CAGATGLGGYTF TGTGCCGGCGCGACAGGGTTAGGGGGCTACACCTTC
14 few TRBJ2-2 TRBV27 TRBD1 CASSLDRVSGELFF TGTGCCAGCAGTTTGGACAGGGTGAGCGGGGAGCTGTTTTTT
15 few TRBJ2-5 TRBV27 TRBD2 CASSLFRGGAETQYF TGTGCCAGCAGTTTATTCCGGGGAGGGGCAGAGACCCAGTACTTC
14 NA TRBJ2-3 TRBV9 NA CASSVEPGTDTQYF TGTGCCAGCAGCGTAGAGCCGGGCACAGATACGCAGTATTTT
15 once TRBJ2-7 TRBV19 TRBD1 CASSQPGQGSYEQYF TGTGCCAGTAGTCAACCGGGACAGGGAAGCTACGAGCAGTACTTC
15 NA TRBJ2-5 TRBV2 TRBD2 CASGATSGPQETQYF TGTGCCAGCGGCGCTACTAGCGGCCCCCAAGAGACCCAGTACTTC
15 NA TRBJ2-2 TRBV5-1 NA CASSLDNANTGELFF TGCGCCAGCAGCTTGGACAACGCGAACACCGGGGAGCTGTTTTTT
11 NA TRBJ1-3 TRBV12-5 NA CASSLGDTIYF TGTGCTAGTTCCCTCGGAGACACCATATATTTT
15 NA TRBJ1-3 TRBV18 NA CASSRGTVSGNTIYF TGTGCCAGCTCACGCGGGACGGTTTCTGGAAACACCATATATTTT
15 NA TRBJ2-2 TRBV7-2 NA CASSAGGTNTGELFF TGTGCCAGCAGCGCCGGGGGAACGAACACCGGGGAGCTGTTTTTT
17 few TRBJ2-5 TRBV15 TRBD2 CATSRAGLAGAQETQYF TGTGCCACCAGCAGAGCTGGACTAGCGGGGGCCCAAGAGACCCAGTACTTC
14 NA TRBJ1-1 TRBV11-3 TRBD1 CASSITGTGTEAFF TGTGCCAGCAGCATAACCGGGACAGGGACTGAAGCTTTCTTT